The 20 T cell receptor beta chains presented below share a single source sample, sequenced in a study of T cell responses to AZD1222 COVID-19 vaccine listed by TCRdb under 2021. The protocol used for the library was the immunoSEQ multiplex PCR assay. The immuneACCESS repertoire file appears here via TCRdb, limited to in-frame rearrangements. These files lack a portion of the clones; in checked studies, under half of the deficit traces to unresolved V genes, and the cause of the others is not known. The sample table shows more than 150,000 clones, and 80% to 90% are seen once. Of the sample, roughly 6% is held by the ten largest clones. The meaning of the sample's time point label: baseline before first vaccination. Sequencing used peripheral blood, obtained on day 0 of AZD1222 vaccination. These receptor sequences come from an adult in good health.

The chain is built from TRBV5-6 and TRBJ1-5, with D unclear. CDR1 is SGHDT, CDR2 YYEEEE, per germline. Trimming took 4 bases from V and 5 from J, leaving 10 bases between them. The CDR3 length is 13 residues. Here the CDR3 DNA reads TGTGCCAGCAGCCATGGGGTAGATCAGCCCCAGCATTTT. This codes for CASSHGVDQPQHF. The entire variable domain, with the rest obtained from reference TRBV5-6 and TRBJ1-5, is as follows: DAGVTQSPTHLIKTRGQQVTLRCSPKSGHDTVSWYQQALGQGPQFIFQYYEEEERQRGNFPDRFSGHQFPNYSSELNVNALLLGDSALYLCASSHGVDQPQHFGDGTRLSIL.

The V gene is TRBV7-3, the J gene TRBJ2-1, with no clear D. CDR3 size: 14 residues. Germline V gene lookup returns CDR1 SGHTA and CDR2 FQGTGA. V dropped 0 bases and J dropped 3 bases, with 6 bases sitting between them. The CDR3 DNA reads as TGTGCCAGCAGCTTAACGATGGGCTACAATGAGCAGTTCTTC. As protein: CASSLTMGYNEQFF.

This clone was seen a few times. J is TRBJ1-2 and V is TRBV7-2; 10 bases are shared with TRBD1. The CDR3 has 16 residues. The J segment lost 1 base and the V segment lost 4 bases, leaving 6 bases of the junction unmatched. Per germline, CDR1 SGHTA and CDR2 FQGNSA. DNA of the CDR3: TGTGCCAGCAGCTCGACAGGGGGCGCGTTTAACTATGGCTACACCTTC. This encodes CASSSTGGAFNYGYTF.

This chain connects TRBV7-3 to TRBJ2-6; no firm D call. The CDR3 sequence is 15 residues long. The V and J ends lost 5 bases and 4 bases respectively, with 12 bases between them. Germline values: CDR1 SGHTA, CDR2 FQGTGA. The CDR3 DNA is TGTGCCAGCAGCCAAGACGTAGTGGGGGCCAACGTCCTGACTTTC. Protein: CASSQDVVGANVLTF.

Written as DNA, the CDR3 is TGTGCCAGCAGTCTTCTCAGGCATAGCTCCTACAATGAGCAGTTCTTC. Amino acids: CASSLLRHSSYNEQFF. V gene TRBV5-6 combines with J gene TRBJ2-1, with no clear D. The CDR3 is 16 amino acids. The ends were cut back, 5 bases at V and 0 bases at J, with 15 bases in the middle. CDR1 is SGHDT, CDR2 YYEEEE, per germline.

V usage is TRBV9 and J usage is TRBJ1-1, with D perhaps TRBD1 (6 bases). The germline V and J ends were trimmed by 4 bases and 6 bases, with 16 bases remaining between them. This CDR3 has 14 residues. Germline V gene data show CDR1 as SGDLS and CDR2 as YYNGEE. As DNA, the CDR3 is TGTGCCAGCAGCCCCAGACAGGTAGGCCCTGAAGCTTTCTTT. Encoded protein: CASSPRQVGPEAFF.

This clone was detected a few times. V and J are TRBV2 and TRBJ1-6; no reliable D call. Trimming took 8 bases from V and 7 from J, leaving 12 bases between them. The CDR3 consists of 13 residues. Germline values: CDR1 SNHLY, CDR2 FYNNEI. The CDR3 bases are TGTGCCAGCCGTCAGGTAGAAAATTCACCCCTCCACTTT. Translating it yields CASRQVENSPLHF.

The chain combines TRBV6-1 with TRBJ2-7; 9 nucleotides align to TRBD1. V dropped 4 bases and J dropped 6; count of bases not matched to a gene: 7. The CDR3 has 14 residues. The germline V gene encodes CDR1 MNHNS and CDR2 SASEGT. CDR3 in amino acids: CASSGAGQGLEQYF. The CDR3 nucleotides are TGTGCCAGCAGTGGAGCGGGACAGGGCCTCGAGCAGTACTTC.

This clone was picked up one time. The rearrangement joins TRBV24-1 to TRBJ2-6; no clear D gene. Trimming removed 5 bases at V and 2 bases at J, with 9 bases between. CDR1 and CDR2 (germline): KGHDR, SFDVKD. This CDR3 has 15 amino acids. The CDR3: CATSAVFAGANVLTF. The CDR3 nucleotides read TGTGCCACCAGTGCGGTGTTCGCTGGGGCCAACGTCCTGACTTTC.

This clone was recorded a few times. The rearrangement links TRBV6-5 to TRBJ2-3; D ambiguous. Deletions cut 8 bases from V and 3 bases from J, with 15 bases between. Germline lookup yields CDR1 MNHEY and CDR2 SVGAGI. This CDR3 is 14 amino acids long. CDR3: CASSVTALTDTQYF. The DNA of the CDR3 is TGTGCCAGCTCTGTGACGGCCCTTACAGATACGCAGTATTTT.

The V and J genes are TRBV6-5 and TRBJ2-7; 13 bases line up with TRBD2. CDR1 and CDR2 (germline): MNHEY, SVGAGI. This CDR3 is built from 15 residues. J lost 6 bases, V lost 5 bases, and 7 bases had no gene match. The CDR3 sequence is CASSPSLAGGLEQYF. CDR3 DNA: TGTGCCAGCAGTCCCTCACTAGCGGGGGGGCTCGAGCAGTACTTC.

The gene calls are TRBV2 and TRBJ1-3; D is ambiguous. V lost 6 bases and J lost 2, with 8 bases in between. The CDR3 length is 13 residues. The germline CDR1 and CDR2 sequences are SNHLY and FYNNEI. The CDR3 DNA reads TGTGCCAGCAGCTCCGAAACTGGAAACACCATATATTTT. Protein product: CASSSETGNTIYF.

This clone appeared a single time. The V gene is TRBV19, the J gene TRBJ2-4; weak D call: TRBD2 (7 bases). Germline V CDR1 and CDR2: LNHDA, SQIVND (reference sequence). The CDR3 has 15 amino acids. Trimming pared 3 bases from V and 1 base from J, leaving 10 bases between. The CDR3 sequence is CASSIGGRAKNIQYF. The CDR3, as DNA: TGTGCCAGTAGTATCGGGGGGCGGGCCAAAAACATTCAGTACTTC.

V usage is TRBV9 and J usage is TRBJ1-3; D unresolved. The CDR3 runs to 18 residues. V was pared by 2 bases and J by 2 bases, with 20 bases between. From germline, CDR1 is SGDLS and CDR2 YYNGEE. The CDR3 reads CASSVTQDVGLAGNTIYF. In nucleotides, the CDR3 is TGTGCCAGCAGCGTGACACAAGACGTCGGTTTGGCTGGAAACACCATATATTTT.

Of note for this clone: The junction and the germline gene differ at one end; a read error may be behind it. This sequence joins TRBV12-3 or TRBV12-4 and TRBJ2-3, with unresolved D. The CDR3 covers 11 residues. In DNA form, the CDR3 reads TGTGCCAGCAGTTTAGGGACCAGCGATCAGTTT. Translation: CASSLGTSDQF.

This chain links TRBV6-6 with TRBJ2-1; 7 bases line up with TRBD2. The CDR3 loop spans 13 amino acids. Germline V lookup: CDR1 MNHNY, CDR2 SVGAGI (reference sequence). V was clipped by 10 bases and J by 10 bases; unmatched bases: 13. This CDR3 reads CAIGLADIVEQFF. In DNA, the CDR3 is TGTGCCATTGGGCTAGCGGACATTGTGGAGCAGTTCTTC.

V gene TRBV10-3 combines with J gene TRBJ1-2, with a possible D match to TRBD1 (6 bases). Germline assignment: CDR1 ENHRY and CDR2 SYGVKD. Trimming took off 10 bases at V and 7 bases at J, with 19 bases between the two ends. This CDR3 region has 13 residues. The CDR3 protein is CATTGQYSVGYTF. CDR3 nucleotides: TGTGCCACGACCGGACAGTACTCGGTTGGCTACACCTTC.

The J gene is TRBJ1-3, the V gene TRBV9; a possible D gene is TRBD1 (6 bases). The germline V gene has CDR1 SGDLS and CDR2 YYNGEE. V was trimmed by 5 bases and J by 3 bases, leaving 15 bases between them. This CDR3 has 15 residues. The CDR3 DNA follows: TGTGCCAGCAGGGACGGGGGGGCTGGTGGAAACACCATATATTTT. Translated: CASRDGGAGGNTIYF.

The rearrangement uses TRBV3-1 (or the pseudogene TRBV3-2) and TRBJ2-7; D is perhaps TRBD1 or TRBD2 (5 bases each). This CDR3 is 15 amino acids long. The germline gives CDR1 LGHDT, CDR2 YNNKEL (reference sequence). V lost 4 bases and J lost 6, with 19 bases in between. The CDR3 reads CASSPASGRAGEQYF. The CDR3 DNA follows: TGTGCCAGCAGCCCCGCGTCGGGCAGGGCGGGCGAGCAGTACTTC.

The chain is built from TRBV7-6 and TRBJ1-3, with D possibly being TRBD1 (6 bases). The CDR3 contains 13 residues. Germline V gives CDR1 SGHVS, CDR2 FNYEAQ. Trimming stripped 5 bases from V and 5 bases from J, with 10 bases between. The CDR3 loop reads CASSTGDRNTIYF. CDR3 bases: TGTGCCAGCAGCACGGGGGACAGAAACACCATATATTTT. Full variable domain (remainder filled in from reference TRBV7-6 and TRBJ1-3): GAGVSQSPRYKVTKRGQDVALRCDPISGHVSLYWYRQALGQGPEFLTYFNYEAQQDKSGLPNDRFSAERPEGSISTLTIQRTEQRDSAMYRCASSTGDRNTIYFGEGSWLTVV.